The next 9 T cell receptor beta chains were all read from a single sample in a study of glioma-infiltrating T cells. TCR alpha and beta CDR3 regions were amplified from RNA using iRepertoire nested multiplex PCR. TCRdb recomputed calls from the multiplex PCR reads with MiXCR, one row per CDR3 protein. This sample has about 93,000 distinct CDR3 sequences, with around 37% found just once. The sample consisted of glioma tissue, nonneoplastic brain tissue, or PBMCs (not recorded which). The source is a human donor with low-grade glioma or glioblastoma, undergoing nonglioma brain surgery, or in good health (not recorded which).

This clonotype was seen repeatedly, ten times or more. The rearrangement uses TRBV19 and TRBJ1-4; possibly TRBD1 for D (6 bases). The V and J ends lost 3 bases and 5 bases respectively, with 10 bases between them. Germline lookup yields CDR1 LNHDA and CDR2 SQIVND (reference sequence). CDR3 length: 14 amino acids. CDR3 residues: CASSILQGNEKLFF. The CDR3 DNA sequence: TGTGCCAGTAGTATCCTGCAGGGGAATGAAAAACTGTTTTTT.

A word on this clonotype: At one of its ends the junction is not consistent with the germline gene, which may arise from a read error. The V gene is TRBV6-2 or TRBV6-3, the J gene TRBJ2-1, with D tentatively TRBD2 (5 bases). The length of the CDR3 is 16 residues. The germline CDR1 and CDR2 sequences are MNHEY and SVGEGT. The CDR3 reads CASGYRRRPRNNEQFF. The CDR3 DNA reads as TGTGCCAGCGGTTACCGCAGGAGGCCCAGGAACAATGAGCAGTTCTTC.

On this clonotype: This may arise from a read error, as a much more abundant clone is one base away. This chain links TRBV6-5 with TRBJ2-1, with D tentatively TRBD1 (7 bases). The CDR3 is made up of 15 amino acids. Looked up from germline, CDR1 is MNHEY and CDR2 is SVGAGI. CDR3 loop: CASSVGRGEYNKQFF. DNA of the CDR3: TGTGCCAGCAGTGTGGGCAGGGGGGAGTACAATAAGCAGTTCTTC.

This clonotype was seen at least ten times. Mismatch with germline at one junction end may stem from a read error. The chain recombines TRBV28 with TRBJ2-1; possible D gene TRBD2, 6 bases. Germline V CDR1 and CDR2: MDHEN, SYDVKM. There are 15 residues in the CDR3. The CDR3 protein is CASILGGSGYNEQFF. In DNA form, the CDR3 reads TGTGCCAGCATTTTAGGTGGTAGCGGTTACAATGAGCAGTTCTTC. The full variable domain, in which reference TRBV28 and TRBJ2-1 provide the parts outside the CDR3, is DVKVTQSSRYLVKRTGEKVFLECVQDMDHENMFWYRQDPGLGLRLIYFSYDVKMKEKGDIPEGYSVSREKKERFSLILESASTNQTSMYLCASILGGSGYNEQFFGPGTRLTVL.

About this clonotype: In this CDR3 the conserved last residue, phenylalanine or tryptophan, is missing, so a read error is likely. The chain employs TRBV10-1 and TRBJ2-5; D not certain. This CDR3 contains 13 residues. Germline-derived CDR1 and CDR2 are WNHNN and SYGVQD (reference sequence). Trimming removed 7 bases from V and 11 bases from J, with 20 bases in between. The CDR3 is CASTPWGDNEQYL. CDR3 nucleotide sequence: TGCGCCAGCACCCCCTGGGGTGACAATGAGCAGTACCTC.

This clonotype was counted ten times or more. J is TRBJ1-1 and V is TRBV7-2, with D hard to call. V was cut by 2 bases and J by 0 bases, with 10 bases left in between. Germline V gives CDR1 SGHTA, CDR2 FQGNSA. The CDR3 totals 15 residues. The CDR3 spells CASSLRWELNTEAFF. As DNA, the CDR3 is TGTGCCAGCAGCTTAAGATGGGAATTGAACACTGAAGCTTTCTTT. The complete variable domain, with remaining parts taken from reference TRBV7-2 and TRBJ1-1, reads GAGVSQSPSNKVTEKGKDVELRCDPISGHTALYWYRQSLGQGLEFLIYFQGNSAPDKSGLPSDRFSAERTGGSVSTLTIQRTQQEDSAVYLCASSLRWELNTEAFFGQGTRLTVV.

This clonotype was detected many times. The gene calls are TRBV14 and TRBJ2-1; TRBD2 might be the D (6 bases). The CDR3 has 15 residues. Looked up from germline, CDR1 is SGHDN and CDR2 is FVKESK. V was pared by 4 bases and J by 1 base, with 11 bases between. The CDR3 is CASSRLGLSYNEQFF. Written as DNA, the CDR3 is TGTGCCAGCAGCCGACTAGGTCTTTCCTACAATGAGCAGTTCTTC.

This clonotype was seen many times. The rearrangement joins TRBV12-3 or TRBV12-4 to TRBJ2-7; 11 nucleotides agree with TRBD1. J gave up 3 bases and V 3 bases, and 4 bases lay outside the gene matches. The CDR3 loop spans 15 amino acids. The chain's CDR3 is CASSLGQGEYYEQYF. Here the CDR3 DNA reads TGTGCCAGCAGTTTGGGACAGGGGGAGTACTACGAGCAGTACTTC.

CDR3 nucleotide sequence: TGTGCCAGCAGCCCTCAGACAGGGTGTGACACTGAAGCTTTCTTT. Amino acid sequence: CASSPQTGCDTEAFF. The rearrangement uses TRBV9 and TRBJ1-1; 7 bases are a match to TRBD1. Trimming took 4 bases from V and 3 from J; bases not matched to a gene: 9. CDR1 is SGDLS and CDR2 is YYNGEE in the germline V gene. The CDR3 contains 15 residues. Complete variable domain (other parts from reference TRBV9 and TRBJ1-1): DSGVTQTPKHLITATGQRVTLRCSPRSGDLSVYWYQQSLDQGLQFLIQYYNGEERAKGNILERFSAQQFPDLHSELNLSSLELGDSALYFCASSPQTGCDTEAFFGQGTRLTVV.